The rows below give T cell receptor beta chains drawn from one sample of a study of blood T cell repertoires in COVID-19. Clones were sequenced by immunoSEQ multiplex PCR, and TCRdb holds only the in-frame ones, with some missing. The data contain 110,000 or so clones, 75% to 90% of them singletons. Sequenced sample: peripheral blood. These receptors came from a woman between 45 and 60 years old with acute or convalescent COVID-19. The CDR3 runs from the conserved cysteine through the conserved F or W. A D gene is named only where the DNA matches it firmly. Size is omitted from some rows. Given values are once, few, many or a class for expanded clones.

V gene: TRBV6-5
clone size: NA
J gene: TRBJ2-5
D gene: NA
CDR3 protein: CASSYGETQYF
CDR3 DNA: TGTGCCAGCAGTTACGGCGAGACCCAGTACTTC

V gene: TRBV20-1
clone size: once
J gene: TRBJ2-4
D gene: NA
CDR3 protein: CSASQGPLAKNIQYF
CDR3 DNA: TGCAGTGCTAGTCAGGGGCCCCTAGCCAAAAACATTCAGTACTTC

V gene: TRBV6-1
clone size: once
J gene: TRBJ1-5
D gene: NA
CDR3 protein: CASSGGDWWGNQPQHF
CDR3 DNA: TGTGCCAGCAGTGGAGGGGACTGGTGGGGCAATCAGCCCCAGCATTTT

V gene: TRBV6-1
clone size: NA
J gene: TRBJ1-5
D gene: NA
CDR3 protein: CASSERPTSSNQPQHF
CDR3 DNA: TGTGCCAGCAGTGAACGGCCGACAAGTAGCAATCAGCCCCAGCATTTT

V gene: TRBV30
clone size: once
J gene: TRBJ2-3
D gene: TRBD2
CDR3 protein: CAWKLGGAEDTQYF
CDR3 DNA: TGTGCCTGGAAACTCGGGGGGGCTGAAGATACGCAGTATTTT

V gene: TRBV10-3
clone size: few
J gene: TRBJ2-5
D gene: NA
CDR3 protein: CAISEGGAKTQYF
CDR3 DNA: TGTGCCATCAGTGAGGGGGGGGCTAAGACCCAGTACTTC

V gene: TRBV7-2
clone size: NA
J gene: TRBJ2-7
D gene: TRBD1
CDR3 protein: CASSPTGLGSYEQYF
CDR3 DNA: TGTGCCAGCAGCCCGACAGGGTTAGGCTCCTACGAGCAGTACTTC

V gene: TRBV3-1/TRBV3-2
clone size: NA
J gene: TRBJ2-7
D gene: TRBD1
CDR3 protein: CASSPPGTVGREQYF
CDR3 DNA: TGTGCCAGCAGCCCACCCGGGACAGTAGGCCGAGAGCAGTACTTC

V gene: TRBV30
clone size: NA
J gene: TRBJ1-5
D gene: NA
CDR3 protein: CAWKDIPNQPQHF
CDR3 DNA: TGTGCCTGGAAGGACATCCCCAATCAGCCCCAGCATTTT

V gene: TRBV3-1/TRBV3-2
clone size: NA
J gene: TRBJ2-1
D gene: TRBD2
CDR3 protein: CASSLSGRPYNEQFF
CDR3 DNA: TGTGCCAGCAGCCTTAGCGGGAGGCCGTACAATGAGCAGTTCTTC

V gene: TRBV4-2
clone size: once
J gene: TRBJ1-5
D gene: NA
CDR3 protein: CASSQLWGEGDQPQHF
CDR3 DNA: TGTGCCAGCAGCCAGCTTTGGGGGGAAGGCGATCAGCCCCAGCATTTT

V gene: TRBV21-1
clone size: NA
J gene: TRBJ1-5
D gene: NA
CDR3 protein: CASRPTFRTGKYQPQHF
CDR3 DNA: TGTGCCAGCAGACCCACCTTCCGGACAGGTAAATATCAGCCCCAGCATTTT

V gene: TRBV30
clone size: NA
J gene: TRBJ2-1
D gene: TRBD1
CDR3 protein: CAWSTGQSSVHNEQFF
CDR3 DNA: TGTGCCTGGAGTACGGGACAGTCATCGGTACACAATGAGCAGTTCTTC

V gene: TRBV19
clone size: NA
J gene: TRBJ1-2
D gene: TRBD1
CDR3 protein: CASSIDLPQQGTGGYTF
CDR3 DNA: TGTGCCAGTAGTATAGACCTCCCCCAACAGGGGACGGGGGGCTACACCTTC

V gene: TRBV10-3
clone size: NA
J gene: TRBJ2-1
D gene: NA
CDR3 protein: CAISVTNNEQFF
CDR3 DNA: TGTGCCATCAGTGTGACAAACAATGAGCAGTTCTTC

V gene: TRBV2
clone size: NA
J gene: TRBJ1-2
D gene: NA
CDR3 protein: CASSSGEGLTNYGYTF
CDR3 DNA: TGTGCCAGCAGTTCGGGGGAGGGCTTAACTAACTATGGCTACACCTTC

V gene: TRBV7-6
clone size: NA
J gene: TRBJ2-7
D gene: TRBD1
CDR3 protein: CASSLHGTGTYEQYF
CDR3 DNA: TGTGCCAGCAGCTTGCACGGGACAGGGACCTACGAGCAGTACTTC

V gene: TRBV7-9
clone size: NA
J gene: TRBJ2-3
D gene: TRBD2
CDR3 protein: CASSQLAGGPDTQYF
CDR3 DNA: TGTGCCAGCAGCCAACTAGCGGGCGGCCCAGATACGCAGTATTTT

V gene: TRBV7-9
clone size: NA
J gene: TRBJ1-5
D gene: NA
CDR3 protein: CASSLESDIEGNQPQHF
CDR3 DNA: TGTGCCAGCAGCTTAGAGTCGGACATTGAAGGCAATCAGCCCCAGCATTTT

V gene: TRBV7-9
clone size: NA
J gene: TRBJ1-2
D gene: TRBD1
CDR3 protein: CASTRQGEAYGYTF
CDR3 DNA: TGTGCCAGCACAAGACAGGGTGAGGCCTATGGCTACACCTTC

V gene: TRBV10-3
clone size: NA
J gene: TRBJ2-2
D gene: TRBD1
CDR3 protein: CAISPRTGGDTGELFF
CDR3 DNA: TGTGCCATCAGCCCGAGGACAGGGGGAGACACCGGGGAGCTGTTTTTT

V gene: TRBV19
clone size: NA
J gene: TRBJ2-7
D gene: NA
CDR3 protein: CASSIRGDEQYF
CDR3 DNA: TGTGCCAGTAGTATAAGGGGCGACGAGCAGTACTTC

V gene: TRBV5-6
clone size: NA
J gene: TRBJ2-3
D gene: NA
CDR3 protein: CASIRSTGASTDTQYF
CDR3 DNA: TGTGCCAGCATCAGATCCACAGGAGCAAGCACAGATACGCAGTATTTT

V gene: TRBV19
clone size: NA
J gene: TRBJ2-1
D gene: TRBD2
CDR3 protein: CASSPRLASYNEQFF
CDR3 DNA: TGTGCCAGTAGTCCAAGACTAGCGTCCTACAATGAGCAGTTCTTC

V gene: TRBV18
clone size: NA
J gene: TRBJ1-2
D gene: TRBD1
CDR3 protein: CASSPGQEYGYTF
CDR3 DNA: TGTGCCAGCTCACCGGGACAGGAGTATGGCTACACCTTC

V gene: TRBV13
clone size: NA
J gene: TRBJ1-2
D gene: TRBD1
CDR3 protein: CASGGQERIGYTF
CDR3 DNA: TGTGCCAGCGGGGGACAGGAGAGGATTGGCTACACCTTC

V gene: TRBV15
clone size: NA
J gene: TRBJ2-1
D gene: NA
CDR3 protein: CATSSWGGGNEQFF
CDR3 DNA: TGTGCCACCAGCTCCTGGGGAGGGGGCAATGAGCAGTTCTTC

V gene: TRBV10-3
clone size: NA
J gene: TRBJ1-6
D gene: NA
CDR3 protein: CAISSSGQNNSPLHF
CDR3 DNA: TGTGCCATCAGCTCCTCTGGACAGAACAATTCACCCCTCCACTTT

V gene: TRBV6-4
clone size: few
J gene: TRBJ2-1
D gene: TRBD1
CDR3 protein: CASSDLPGQGENEQFF
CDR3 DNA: TGTGCCAGCAGTGACTTACCGGGACAGGGAGAAAATGAGCAGTTCTTC